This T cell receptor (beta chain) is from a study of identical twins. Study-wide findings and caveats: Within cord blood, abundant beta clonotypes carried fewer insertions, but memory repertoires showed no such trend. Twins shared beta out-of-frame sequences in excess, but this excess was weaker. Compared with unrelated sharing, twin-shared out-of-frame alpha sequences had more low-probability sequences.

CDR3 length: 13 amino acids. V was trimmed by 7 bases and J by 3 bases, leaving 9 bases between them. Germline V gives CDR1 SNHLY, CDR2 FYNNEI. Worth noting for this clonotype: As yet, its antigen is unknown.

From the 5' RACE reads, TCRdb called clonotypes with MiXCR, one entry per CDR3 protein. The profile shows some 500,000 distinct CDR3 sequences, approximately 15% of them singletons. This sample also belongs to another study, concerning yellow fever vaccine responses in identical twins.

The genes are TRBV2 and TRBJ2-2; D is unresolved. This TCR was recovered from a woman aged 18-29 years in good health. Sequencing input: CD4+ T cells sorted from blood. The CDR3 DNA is TGTGCCAGCATAAGCGAGCACACCGGGGAGCTGTTTTTT. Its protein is CASISEHTGELFF.